Following are 15 T cell receptor beta chains from one sample sequenced in a study of OX40 agonist ivuxolimab in advanced cancers. The receptor library was made with the immunoSEQ multiplex PCR assay. This is the immuneACCESS table as TCRdb keeps it, with only in-frame sequences that have V and J called. A part of the clones is gone; compared with another copy, unresolved V genes explain less than half, and the rest is unexplained. For this sample the table gives just under 65,000 clones, of which around 91% were detected only once. The ten largest clonotypes hold approximately 11% of the sample. This material consisted of CD4+ or CD8+ T cells sorted from blood, taken in a trial of the OX40 agonist ivuxolimab. The receptors shown here come from an adult with an advanced solid tumor such as melanoma, head and neck, liver or kidney cancer.

The chain joins TRBV5-1 to TRBJ1-6; D gene uncertain. V was cut by 0 bases and J by 0 bases, with 13 bases left in between. The CDR3 contains 18 residues. The germline gives CDR1 SGHRS, CDR2 YFSETQ. CDR3 protein: CASSLVGISRSYNSPLHF. DNA of the CDR3: TGCGCCAGCAGCTTGGTCGGAATCAGTCGCTCCTATAATTCACCCCTCCACTTT.

The CDR3 DNA is TGTGCCAGCAGCTTAGATCGATACGAGCAGTACTTC. This gives the protein CASSLDRYEQYF. This chain links TRBV11-2 with TRBJ2-7; no clear D gene. In germline, CDR1 is SGHAT, CDR2 FQNNGV. The CDR3 loop spans 12 amino acids. V shed 0 bases and J shed 4 bases, with 4 bases lying between them.

The chain uses TRBV4-1 and TRBJ2-1, with 9 bases lining up with TRBD2. Losses at the gene ends were 7 bases for V and 1 base for J; bases not matched to a gene: 20. The CDR3 is 20 residues long. From germline, CDR1 is MGHRA and CDR2 YSYEKL. Here the CDR3 reads CASNPHLWRGGRGSYNEQFF. The CDR3 DNA follows: TGCGCCAGCAACCCACACTTGTGGCGGGGGGGCAGGGGGTCCTACAATGAGCAGTTCTTC.

The chain combines TRBV4-1 with TRBJ2-2, with TRBD1 matching over 8 bases. CDR1 MGHRA and CDR2 YSYEKL come from the germline V gene. The CDR3 consists of 16 residues. The J segment lost 0 bases and the V segment lost 4 bases, leaving 4 bases of the junction unmatched. The CDR3, as DNA: TGCGCCAGCAGCCTTCGGACAGGGACGAACACCGGGGAGCTGTTTTTT. Translated: CASSLRTGTNTGELFF.

The V gene is TRBV28, the J gene TRBJ2-1; D is possibly TRBD2 (5 bases). The CDR3 spans 17 residues. The V gene's germline CDR1 is MDHEN and CDR2 SYDVKM. V lost 3 bases and J lost 0, with 15 bases in between. The CDR3 nucleotides read TGTGCCAGCAGTTTCCCCAGGACTTTTAGCTCCTACAATGAGCAGTTCTTC. It codes for CASSFPRTFSSYNEQFF.

The chain is built from TRBV5-1 and TRBJ1-2, with 9 bases identical to TRBD1. The CDR3 is made up of 13 amino acids. The germline gives CDR1 SGHRS, CDR2 YFSETQ. Germline trimming cut 5 bases from V and 7 bases from J; bases unmatched to any gene: 6. In DNA form, the CDR3 reads TGCGCCAGCAGACCCGGGACAGGGTTTGGCTACACCTTC. Protein sequence: CASRPGTGFGYTF.

This clone has more than one count but fewer than ten. The V call is TRBV6-1, the J call TRBJ1-2, with TRBD1 as a possible D gene (6 bases). Trimming removed 2 bases at V and 0 bases at J, with 13 bases between. The CDR3 covers 16 residues. Per germline, CDR1 MNHNS and CDR2 SASEGT. This CDR3 reads CASSERGTSANYGYTF. CDR3 bases: TGTGCCAGCAGTGAACGTGGGACATCCGCTAACTATGGCTACACCTTC.

J is TRBJ2-7 and V is TRBV5-1; the D gene is possibly TRBD1 (7 bases). Trimming left V 4 bases short and J 8 bases short, with 16 bases between. Germline assignment: CDR1 SGHRS and CDR2 YFSETQ. CDR3 length equals 13 residues. CDR3 region: CASSRAGQYKQYF. CDR3 bases: TGCGCCAGCAGCCGTGCGGGACAGTATAAGCAGTACTTC.

This clone occurred once. The V gene is TRBV2, the J gene TRBJ1-2; D remains ambiguous. This CDR3 region has 14 residues. V lost 6 bases, J lost 4 bases, and 15 bases lay in between. CDR1 is SNHLY and CDR2 is FYNNEI in the germline V gene. Written as DNA, the CDR3 is TGTGCCAGCAGGTGGCAAAGTGTGGGCTATGGCTACACCTTC. It is translated as CASRWQSVGYGYTF.

The rearrangement joins TRBV2 to TRBJ2-2; D possibly corresponds to TRBD2 (6 bases). V dropped 8 bases and J dropped 1 base, with 14 bases sitting between them. The CDR3 contains 15 residues. The germline gives CDR1 SNHLY, CDR2 FYNNEI. CDR3 residues: CASSGLGGNTGELFF. CDR3 in DNA: TGTGCCAGCTCCGGACTGGGAGGGAACACCGGGGAGCTGTTTTTT.

This clone came up once. The V call is TRBV2, the J call TRBJ2-3; the match to TRBD2 covers 10 bases. CDR1 is SNHLY, CDR2 FYNNEI, per germline. The V and J ends lost 7 bases and 4 bases, in that order; junction bases with no gene match: 8. CDR3 length: 15 residues. Here the CDR3 DNA reads TGTGCCAGCACGGGTAGCGGGAGGTCCCCAGATACGCAGTATTTT. Amino acid sequence: CASTGSGRSPDTQYF.

This clone was seen only once. This chain connects TRBV27 to TRBJ2-7; tentative D call: TRBD2 (6 bases). CDR3 length: 13 amino acids. The germline CDR1 and CDR2 sequences are MNHEY and SMNVEV (reference sequence). The V and J ends lost 3 bases and 1 base respectively, with 7 bases between them. The CDR3 DNA is TGTGCCAGCAGTTTGGACTATTCCTACGAGCAGTACTTC. Translation: CASSLDYSYEQYF.

The chain couples TRBV7-3 to TRBJ2-5, with unresolved D. The germline gives CDR1 SGHTA, CDR2 FQGTGA. The CDR3 has 13 residues. The V end was cut by 1 base, the J end by 3 bases, with 6 bases between. This CDR3 is CASSLNREETQYF. The DNA for the CDR3 is TGTGCCAGCAGCTTAAACCGCGAAGAGACCCAGTACTTC.

V and J are TRBV5-1 and TRBJ2-2; perhaps TRBD2 as D (7 bases). Germline CDR1 is SGHRS and CDR2 is YFSETQ. There are 18 residues in the CDR3. Trimming removed 5 bases from V and 3 bases from J, with 23 bases in between. The CDR3 DNA sequence: TGCGCCAGCAGTTTGACTCCACAGGGCCGGGAGGACACCGGGGAGCTGTTTTTT. It specifies CASSLTPQGREDTGELFF. The whole variable domain, remainder taken from reference TRBV5-1 and TRBJ2-2, is KAGVTQTPRYLIKTRGQQVTLSCSPISGHRSVSWYQQTPGQGLQFLFEYFSETQRNKGNFPGRFSGRQFSNSRSEMNVSTLELGDSALYLCASSLTPQGREDTGELFFGEGSRLTVL.

The V and J genes are TRBV2 and TRBJ2-7, with TRBD2 matching 16 bases. Germline assignment: CDR1 SNHLY and CDR2 FYNNEI. The CDR3 covers 17 residues. V gave up 6 bases and J gave up 6 bases; unmatched junction bases: 11. CDR3 DNA: TGTGCCAGCAGCTACCCCGGGACTAGCGGGAGGGGGGGCGAGCAGTACTTC. Protein: CASSYPGTSGRGGEQYF.